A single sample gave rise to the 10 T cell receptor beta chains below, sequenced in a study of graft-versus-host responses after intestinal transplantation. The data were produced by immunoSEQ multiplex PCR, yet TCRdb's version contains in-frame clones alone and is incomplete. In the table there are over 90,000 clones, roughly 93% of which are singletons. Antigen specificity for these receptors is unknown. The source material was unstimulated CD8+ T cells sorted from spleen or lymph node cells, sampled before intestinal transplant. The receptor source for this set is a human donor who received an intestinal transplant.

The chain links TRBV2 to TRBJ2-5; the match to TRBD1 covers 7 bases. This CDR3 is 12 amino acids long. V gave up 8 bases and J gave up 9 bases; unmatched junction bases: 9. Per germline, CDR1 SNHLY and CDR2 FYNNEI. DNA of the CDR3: TGTGCCAGCGGTACAGGGGAGAGGTCCCAGTACTTC. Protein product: CASGTGERSQYF.

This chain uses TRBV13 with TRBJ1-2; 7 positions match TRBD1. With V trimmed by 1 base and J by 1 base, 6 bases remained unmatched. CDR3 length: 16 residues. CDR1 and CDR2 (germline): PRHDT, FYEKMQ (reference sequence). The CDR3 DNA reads TGTGCCAGCAGCTTAGCGGACAGGATTGATAACTATGGCTACACCTTC. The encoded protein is CASSLADRIDNYGYTF.

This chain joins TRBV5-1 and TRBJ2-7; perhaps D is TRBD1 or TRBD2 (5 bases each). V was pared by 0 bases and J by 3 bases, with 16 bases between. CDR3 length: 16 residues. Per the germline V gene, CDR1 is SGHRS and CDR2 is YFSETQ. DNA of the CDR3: TGCGCCAGCAGCTTGGGCTCCGGGGCCATACACTACGAGCAGTACTTC. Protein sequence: CASSLGSGAIHYEQYF. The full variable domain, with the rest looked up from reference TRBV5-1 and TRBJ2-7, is KAGVTQTPRYLIKTRGQQVTLSCSPISGHRSVSWYQQTPGQGLQFLFEYFSETQRNKGNFPGRFSGRQFSNSRSEMNVSTLELGDSALYLCASSLGSGAIHYEQYFGPGTRLTVT.

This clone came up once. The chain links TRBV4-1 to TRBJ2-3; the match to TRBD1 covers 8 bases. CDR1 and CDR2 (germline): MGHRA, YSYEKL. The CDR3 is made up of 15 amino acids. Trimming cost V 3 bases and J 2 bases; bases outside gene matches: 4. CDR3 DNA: TGCGCCAGCAGCCAGGTGACAGGGGACACAGATACGCAGTATTTT. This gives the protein CASSQVTGDTDTQYF.

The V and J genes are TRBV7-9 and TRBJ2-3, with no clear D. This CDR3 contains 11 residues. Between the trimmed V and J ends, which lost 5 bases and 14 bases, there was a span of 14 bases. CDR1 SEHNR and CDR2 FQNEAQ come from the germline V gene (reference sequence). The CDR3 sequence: CASSIQPRLYF. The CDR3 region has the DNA TGTGCCAGCAGCATCCAGCCCCGATTGTATTTT.

In DNA, the CDR3 is TGTGCCAGCAGTTACTCGATCCAGGGACGGGAGACCCAGTACTTC. This translates into CASSYSIQGRETQYF. The rearrangement uses TRBV6-6 and TRBJ2-5; either TRBD1 or TRBD2 may fit D (5 bases each). The CDR3 is made up of 15 amino acids. CDR1 MNHNY and CDR2 SVGAGI come from the germline V gene (reference sequence). The V gene lost 0 bases and the J gene lost 5 bases, with 13 bases spanning the gap.

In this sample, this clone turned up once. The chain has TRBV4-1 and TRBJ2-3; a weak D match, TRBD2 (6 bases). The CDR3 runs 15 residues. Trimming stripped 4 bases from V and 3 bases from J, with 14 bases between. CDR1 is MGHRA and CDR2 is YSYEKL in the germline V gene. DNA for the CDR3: TGCGCCAGCAGCCCCCCATGGGGGGATACAGATACGCAGTATTTT. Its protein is CASSPPWGDTDTQYF.

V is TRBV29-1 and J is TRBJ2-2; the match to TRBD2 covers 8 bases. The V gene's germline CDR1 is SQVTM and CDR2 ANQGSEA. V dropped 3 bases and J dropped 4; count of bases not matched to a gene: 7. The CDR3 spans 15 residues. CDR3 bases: TGCAGCGTTGATGGCGGGGGGCTAGGCACCGGGGAGCTGTTTTTT. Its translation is CSVDGGGLGTGELFF.

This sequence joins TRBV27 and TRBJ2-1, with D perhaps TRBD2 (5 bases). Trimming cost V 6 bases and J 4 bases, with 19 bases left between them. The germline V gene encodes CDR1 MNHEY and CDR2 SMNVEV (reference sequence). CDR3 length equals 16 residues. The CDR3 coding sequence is TGTGCCAGCAGCCCCAGCGGCGGGTATACGTACAATGAGCAGTTCTTC. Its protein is CASSPSGGYTYNEQFF.

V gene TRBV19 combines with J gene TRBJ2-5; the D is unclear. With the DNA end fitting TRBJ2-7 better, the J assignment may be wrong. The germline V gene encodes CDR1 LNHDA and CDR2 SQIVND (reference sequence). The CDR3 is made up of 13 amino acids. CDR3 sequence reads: CASSLSLRVEQYF. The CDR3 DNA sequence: TGTGCCAGTAGTCTCAGCCTTCGGGTCGAGCAGTACTTC.